The source of this T cell receptor beta chain is a study of tumor-infiltrating lymphocytes in primary liver carcinoma. Study-wide results and limits: Only about 7-24% of top clones were detected in all five tumor regions. Blood's top-250-clone fraction was significantly lower than that of tumors (p = 0.039).

Co-extracting RNA and DNA was done with roughly 17-31 mg of unsorted bulk tissue as input. Each tumor specimen held more than 80% viable tumor cells. Notes on this clonotype: The antigen remains unidentified.

The V and J ends lost 7 bases and 5 bases respectively, with 16 bases between them. The CDR3 runs to 14 residues. CDR1 and CDR2 (germline): SGHTA, FQGTGA. Starting material of 450 to 500 ng total RNA yielded TCR beta cDNA via a constant-region primer. Three rounds of nested multiplex PCR with slightly modified ARM-PCR produced TCR beta libraries. The first two PCR rounds used TRBV1-TRBV30 forward primers with a C-beta reverse primer, about 10 cycles each. TCRdb re-called the multiplex PCR reads through MiXCR, storing one row per CDR3 protein. The sample has about 78,000 distinct CDR3 sequences, 65% to 75% seen once; the top ten hold approximately 14%.

Sequenced material: liver tumor tissue from sampling region 4. Subset reported: tumor region T4, right-lateral pole. V is TRBV7-3 and J is TRBJ2-3, with D possibly matching TRBD1 (6 bases). The sequence derives from a woman in her sixties or seventies with primary liver carcinoma and hepatitis B virus infection. CDR3 in DNA: TGTGCCAGCAACCCAGACAGGACCAGAGATACGCAGTATTTT. Protein product: CASNPDRTRDTQYF.